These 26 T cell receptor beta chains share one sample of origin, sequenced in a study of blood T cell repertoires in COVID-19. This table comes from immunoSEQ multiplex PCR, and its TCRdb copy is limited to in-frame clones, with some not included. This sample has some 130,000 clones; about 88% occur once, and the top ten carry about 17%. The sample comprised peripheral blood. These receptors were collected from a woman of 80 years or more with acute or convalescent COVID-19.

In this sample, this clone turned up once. The CDR3 protein is CASSLLGLGRERRDTQYF. CDR3 nucleotides: TGTGCCAGCAGCCTACTGGGGCTTGGCCGCGAGCGTAGAGATACGCAGTATTTT. The chain joins TRBV3-1 (or the pseudogene TRBV3-2) to TRBJ2-3; maybe TRBD1 (5 bases). Germline V gene sequence: CDR1 LGHDT, CDR2 YNNKEL (reference sequence). V was clipped by 4 bases and J by 5 bases, with 25 bases between them. The CDR3 contains 18 residues.

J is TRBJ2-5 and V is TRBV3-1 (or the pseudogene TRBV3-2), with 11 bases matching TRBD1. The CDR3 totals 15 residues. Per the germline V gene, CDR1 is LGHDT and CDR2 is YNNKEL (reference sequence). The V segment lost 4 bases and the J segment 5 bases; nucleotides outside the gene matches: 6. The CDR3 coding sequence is TGTGCCAGCAGCCCGGGACAGGGGGGAGGCGAGACCCAGTACTTC. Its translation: CASSPGQGGGETQYF.

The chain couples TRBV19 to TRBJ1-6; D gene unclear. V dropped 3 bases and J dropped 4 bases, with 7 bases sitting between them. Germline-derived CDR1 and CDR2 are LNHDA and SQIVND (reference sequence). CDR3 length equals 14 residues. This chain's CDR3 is CASSMRDYNSPLHF. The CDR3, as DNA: TGTGCCAGTAGTATGAGGGATTATAATTCACCCCTCCACTTT.

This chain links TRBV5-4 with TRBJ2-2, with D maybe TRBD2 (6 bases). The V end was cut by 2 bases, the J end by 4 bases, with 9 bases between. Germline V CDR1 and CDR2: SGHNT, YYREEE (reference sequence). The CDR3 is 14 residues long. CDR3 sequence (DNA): TGTGCCAGCAGCTTCGGGGGTGGCACCGGGGAGCTGTTTTTT. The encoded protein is CASSFGGGTGELFF.

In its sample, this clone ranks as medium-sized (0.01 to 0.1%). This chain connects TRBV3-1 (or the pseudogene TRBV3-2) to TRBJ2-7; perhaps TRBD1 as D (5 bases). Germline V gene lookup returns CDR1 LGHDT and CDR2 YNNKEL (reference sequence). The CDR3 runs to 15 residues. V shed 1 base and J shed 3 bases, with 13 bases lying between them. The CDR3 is CASSQVRQLGYEQYF. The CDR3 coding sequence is TGTGCCAGCAGCCAAGTCCGACAGTTAGGCTACGAGCAGTACTTC.

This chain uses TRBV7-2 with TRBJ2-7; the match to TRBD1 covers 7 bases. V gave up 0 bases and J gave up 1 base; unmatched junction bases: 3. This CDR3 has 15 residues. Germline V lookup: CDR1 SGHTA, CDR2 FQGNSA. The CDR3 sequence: CASSLATGSSYEQYF. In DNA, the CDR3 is TGTGCCAGCAGCTTAGCGACAGGGAGTTCCTACGAGCAGTACTTC.

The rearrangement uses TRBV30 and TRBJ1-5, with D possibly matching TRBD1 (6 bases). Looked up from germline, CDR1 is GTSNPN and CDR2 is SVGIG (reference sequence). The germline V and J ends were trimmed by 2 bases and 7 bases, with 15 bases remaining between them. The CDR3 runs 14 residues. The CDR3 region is CAWSRTGRRQPQHF. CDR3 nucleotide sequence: TGTGCCTGGAGTCGCACAGGGCGGCGGCAGCCCCAGCATTTT.

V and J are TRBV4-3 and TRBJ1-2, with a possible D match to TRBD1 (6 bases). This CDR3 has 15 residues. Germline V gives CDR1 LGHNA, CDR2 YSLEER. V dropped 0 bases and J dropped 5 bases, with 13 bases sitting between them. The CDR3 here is CASSQDRGGNYGYTF. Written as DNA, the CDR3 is TGCGCCAGCAGCCAAGATCGAGGGGGAAATTATGGCTACACCTTC.

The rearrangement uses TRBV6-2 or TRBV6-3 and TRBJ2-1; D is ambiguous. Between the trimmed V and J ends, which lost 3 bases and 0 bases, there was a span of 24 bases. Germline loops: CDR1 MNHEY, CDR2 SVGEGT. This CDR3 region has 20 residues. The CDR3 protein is CASSYKSAQPTRGSYNEQFF. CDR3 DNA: TGTGCCAGCAGTTATAAGTCGGCCCAGCCGACCCGAGGCTCCTACAATGAGCAGTTCTTC.

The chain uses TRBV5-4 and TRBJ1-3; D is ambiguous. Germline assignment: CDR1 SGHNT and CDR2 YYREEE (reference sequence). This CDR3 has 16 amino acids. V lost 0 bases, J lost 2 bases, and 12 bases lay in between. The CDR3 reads CASSLESGRAGNTIYF. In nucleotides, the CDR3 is TGTGCCAGCAGCTTGGAAAGCGGAAGGGCTGGAAACACCATATATTTT.

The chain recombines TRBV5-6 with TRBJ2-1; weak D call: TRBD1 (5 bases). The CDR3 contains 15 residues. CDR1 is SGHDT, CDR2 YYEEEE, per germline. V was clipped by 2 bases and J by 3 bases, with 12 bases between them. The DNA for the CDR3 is TGTGCCAGCAGCTTACCCGGACAAGACTACAATGAGCAGTTCTTC. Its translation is CASSLPGQDYNEQFF.

The CDR3 DNA follows: TGTGCCAGCAGCCATGGGACTAGCGGGGGCACAGATACGCAGTATTTT. Encoded protein: CASSHGTSGGTDTQYF. The chain employs TRBV3-1 (or the pseudogene TRBV3-2) and TRBJ2-3, with 13 bases aligning to TRBD2. This CDR3 has 16 amino acids. In germline, CDR1 is LGHDT, CDR2 YNNKEL (reference sequence). V lost 3 bases and J lost 1; bases outside the gene matches: 1.

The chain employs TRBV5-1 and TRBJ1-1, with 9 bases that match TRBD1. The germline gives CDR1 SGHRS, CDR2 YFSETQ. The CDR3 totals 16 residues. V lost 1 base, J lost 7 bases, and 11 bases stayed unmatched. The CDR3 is CASSLYPGQGGSEAFF. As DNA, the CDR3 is TGCGCCAGCAGCTTGTATCCGGGACAGGGTGGAAGTGAAGCTTTCTTT.

The CDR3 here is CAISQLRTDEQYF. CDR3 coding DNA: TGTGCCATCAGCCAGCTGAGGACAGACGAGCAGTACTTC. The chain joins TRBV10-3 to TRBJ2-7; possible D gene TRBD1, 6 bases. This CDR3 has 13 residues. Looked up from germline, CDR1 is ENHRY and CDR2 is SYGVKD. Trimming stripped 6 bases from V and 5 bases from J, with 14 bases between.

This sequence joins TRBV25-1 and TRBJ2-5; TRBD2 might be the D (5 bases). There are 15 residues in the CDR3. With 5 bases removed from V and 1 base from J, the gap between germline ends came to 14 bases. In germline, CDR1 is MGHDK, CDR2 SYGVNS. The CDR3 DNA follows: TGTGCCAGCAGTCTGAACGGACTTTTCCAAGAGACCCAGTACTTC. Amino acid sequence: CASSLNGLFQETQYF.

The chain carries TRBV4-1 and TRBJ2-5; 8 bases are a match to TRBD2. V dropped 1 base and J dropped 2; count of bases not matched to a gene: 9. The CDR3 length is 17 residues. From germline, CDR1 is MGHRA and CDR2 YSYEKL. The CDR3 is CASSQGSRGGPQETQYF. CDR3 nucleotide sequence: TGCGCCAGCAGCCAAGGGTCCCGCGGGGGGCCACAAGAGACCCAGTACTTC.

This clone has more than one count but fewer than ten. The CDR3 coding sequence is TGTGCCAGCAGCGTAGGTAACAGGGGAGACTATGGCTACACCTTC. Its translation is CASSVGNRGDYGYTF. The V call is TRBV9, the J call TRBJ1-2; 7 bases are shared with TRBD1. CDR1 is SGDLS and CDR2 is YYNGEE in the germline V gene. V was clipped by 0 bases and J by 3 bases; unmatched bases: 5. The CDR3 sequence is 15 residues long.

The CDR3 loop reads CASSIVTHTEQGRANYGYTF. In DNA, the CDR3 is TGTGCCAGTAGTATAGTTACCCACACAGAACAGGGCAGAGCTAACTATGGCTACACCTTC. V gene TRBV19 combines with J gene TRBJ1-2; D might be TRBD1 (6 bases). Germline loops: CDR1 LNHDA, CDR2 SQIVND (reference sequence). V shed 1 base and J shed 0 bases, with 24 bases lying between them. CDR3 size: 20 residues.

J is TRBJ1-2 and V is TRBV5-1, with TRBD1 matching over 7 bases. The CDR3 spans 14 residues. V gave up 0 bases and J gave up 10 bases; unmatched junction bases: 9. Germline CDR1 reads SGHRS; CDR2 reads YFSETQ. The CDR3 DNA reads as TGCGCCAGCAGCTTGGAATGGGACAGAGTAAACTACACCTTC. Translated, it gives CASSLEWDRVNYTF.

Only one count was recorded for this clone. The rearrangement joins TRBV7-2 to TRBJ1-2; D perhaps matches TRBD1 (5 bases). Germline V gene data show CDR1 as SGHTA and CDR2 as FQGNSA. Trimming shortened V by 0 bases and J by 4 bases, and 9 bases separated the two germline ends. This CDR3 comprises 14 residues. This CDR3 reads CASSLAQGIYGYTF. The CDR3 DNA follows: TGTGCCAGCAGCTTAGCGCAGGGAATCTATGGCTACACCTTC. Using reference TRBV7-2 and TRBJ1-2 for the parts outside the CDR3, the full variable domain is GAGVSQSPSNKVTEKGKDVELRCDPISGHTALYWYRQSLGQGLEFLIYFQGNSAPDKSGLPSDRFSAERTGGSVSTLTIQRTQQEDSAVYLCASSLAQGIYGYTFGSGTRLTVV.

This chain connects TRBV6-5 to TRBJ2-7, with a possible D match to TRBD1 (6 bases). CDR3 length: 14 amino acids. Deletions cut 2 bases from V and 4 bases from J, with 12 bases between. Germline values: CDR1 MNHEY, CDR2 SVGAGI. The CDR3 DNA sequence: TGTGCCAGCAGTTACGGGGGCAGATCTTACGAGCAGTACTTC. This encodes CASSYGGRSYEQYF.

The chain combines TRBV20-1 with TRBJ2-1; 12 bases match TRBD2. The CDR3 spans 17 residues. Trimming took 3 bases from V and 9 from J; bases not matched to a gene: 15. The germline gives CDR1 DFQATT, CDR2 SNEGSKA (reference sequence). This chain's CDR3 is CSASVPVASGRAGEQFF. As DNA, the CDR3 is TGCAGTGCTAGTGTCCCTGTGGCTAGCGGGAGGGCCGGTGAGCAGTTCTTC.

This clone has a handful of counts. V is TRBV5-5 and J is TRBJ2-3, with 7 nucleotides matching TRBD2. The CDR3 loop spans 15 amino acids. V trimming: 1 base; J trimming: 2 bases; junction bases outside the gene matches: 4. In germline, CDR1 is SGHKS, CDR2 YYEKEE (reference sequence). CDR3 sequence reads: CASSLLADLTDTQYF. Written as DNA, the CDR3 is TGTGCCAGCAGCTTGCTAGCGGACCTCACAGATACGCAGTATTTT.

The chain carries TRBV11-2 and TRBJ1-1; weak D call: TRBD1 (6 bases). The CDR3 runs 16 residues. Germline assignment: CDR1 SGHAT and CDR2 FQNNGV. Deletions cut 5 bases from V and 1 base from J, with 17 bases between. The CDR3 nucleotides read TGTGCCAGCAGCCGTCTCGGGGGGCCTACGAACACTGAAGCTTTCTTT. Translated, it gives CASSRLGGPTNTEAFF.

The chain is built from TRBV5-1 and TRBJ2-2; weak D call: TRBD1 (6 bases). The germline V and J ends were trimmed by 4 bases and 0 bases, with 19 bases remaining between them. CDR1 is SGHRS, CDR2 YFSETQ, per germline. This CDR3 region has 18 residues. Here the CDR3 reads CASSLWKGQNANTGELFF. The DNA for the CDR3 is TGCGCCAGCAGCCTATGGAAAGGACAGAACGCGAACACCGGGGAGCTGTTTTTT.

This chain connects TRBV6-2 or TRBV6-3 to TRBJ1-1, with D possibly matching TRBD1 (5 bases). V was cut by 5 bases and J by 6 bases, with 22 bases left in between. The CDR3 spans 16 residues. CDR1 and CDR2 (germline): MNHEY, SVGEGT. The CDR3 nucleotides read TGTGCCAGCAGTGGGGGGGACCGGAGGTTTTTTTCTGAAGCTTTCTTT. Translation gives CASSGGDRRFFSEAFF.